These T cell receptor beta chains were read from a single sample in a study of OX40 agonist ivuxolimab in advanced cancers. Clones were read by immunoSEQ multiplex PCR, and TCRdb kept only the in-frame ones, dropping some. The sample contains about 73,000 clones, around nine tenths of which appear only once. The starting material was CD4+ or CD8+ T cells sorted from blood, obtained in a trial of the OX40 agonist ivuxolimab. The source of these receptors is an adult with an advanced solid tumor such as melanoma, head and neck, liver or kidney cancer. CDR3s include the opening cysteine and the closing phenylalanine or tryptophan. Each record gives: V gene, clone size, J gene, D gene, CDR3 DNA, CDR3 protein. D genes are given only for firm matches. A clone size is listed for some rows: how often the clone was seen (once, few, many), or a class if it is expanded.

V: TRBV19; size: few; J: TRBJ1-5; D: TRBD1; DNA: TGTGCCAGTAGTGTTGGACAGGGGGCCCAACAGCCCCAGCATTTT; CDR3: CASSVGQGAQQPQHF
V: TRBV10-1; size: NA; J: TRBJ2-2; D: TRBD1; DNA: TGCGCCAGCAGTTCCGGGACAGGGAACACCGGGGAGCTGTTTTTT; CDR3: CASSSGTGNTGELFF
V: TRBV28; size: NA; J: TRBJ2-7; D: NA; DNA: TGTGCCAGCAGTTTATGGTCAGGGAGGCAGTACTTC; CDR3: CASSLWSGRQYF
V: TRBV4-1; size: once; J: TRBJ2-5; D: TRBD2; DNA: TGCGCCAGCAGCCAACCTCGAGGGCAGGGAGGGGAGACCCAGTACTTC; CDR3: CASSQPRGQGGETQYF
V: TRBV10-3; size: NA; J: TRBJ2-2; D: NA; DNA: TGTGCCATCAGTGTCGCGCGGACCGGGGAGCTGTTTTTT; CDR3: CAISVARTGELFF
V: TRBV11-2; size: NA; J: TRBJ2-5; D: NA; DNA: TGTGCCAGCAGCTTTCGACAGGGCGGGGTGGAGACCCAGTACTTC; CDR3: CASSFRQGGVETQYF
V: TRBV7-9; size: NA; J: TRBJ2-5; D: NA; DNA: TGTGCCAGCAGCCTGATTCAAGAGACCCAGTACTTC; CDR3: CASSLIQETQYF
V: TRBV11-2; size: NA; J: TRBJ2-7; D: TRBD1; DNA: TGTGCCAGCAGCGCACGGACAGGAATTTCCTACGAGCAGTACTTC; CDR3: CASSARTGISYEQYF
V: TRBV28; size: NA; J: TRBJ1-2; D: NA; DNA: TGTGCCAGCAGTCCCCGGGACTATGGCTACACCTTC; CDR3: CASSPRDYGYTF
V: TRBV5-1; size: NA; J: TRBJ2-5; D: TRBD2; DNA: TGCGCCAGCAGGCGGGGGGACCAAGAGACCCAGTACTTC; CDR3: CASRRGDQETQYF